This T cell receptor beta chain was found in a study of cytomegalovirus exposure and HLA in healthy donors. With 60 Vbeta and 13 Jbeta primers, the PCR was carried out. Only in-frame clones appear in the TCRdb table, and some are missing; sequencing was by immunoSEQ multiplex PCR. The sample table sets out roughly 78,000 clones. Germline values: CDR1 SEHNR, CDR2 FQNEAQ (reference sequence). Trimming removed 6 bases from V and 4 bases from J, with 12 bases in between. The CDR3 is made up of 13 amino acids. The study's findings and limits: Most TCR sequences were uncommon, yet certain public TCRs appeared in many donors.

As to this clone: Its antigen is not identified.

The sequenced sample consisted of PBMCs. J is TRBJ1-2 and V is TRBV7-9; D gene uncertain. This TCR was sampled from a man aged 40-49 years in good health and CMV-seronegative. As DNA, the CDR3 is TGTGCCAGCAGTAACGGGGATGGCTATGGCTACACCTTC. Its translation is CASSNGDGYGYTF.